This TCR beta chain was obtained from a study of early T cells in non-severe SARS-CoV-2 infection. Study background: Sequencing of unsorted whole blood was done on bulk RNA, leaving chains unpaired.

Trimming took 11 bases from V and 6 from J, leaving 16 bases between them. CDR1 and CDR2 from the germline V gene are MNHNS and SASEGT. The CDR3 contains 12 residues. This clonotype was recorded at least ten times. Its target is not known. Study outcomes and limitations: The study's VDJdb matching favored anti-spike CD8 responses and missed private and CD4 specificities.

Each single cDNA molecule received a unique molecular identifier. TCRdb re-analysed the 5' RACE reads in MiXCR, keeping a single row per CDR3 protein. This table holds 37,000 or so distinct CDR3 sequences, under 8% found once. The rearrangement links TRBV6-1 to TRBJ1-2, with D tentatively TRBD1 (6 bases). Material for sequencing was whole blood. The source of this sequence is an adult who was a healthcare worker with PCR-confirmed SARS-CoV-2 infection or an uninfected control (not recorded which). CDR3 nucleotides: TGTGCCGGCGGACAGACCTACGATGGCTACACCTTC. It codes for CAGGQTYDGYTF.